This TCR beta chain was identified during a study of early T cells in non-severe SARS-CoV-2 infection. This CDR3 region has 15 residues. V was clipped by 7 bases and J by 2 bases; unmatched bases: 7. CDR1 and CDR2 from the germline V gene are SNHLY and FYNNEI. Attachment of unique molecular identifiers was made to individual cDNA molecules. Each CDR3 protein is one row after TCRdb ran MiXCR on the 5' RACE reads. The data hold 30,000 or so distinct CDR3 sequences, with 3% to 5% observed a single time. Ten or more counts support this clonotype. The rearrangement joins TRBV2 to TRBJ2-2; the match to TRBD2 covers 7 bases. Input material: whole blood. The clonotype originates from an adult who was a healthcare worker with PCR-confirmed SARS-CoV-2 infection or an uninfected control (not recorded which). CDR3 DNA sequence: TGTGCCAGCAACGGTCGCGGGAGAAACACCGGGGAGCTGTTTTTT. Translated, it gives CASNGRGRNTGELFF.